This TCR beta chain was observed in a study of T-cell reconstitution after alpha-beta-depleted transplantation in children. CDR3 size: 15 residues. V was shortened by 0 bases and J by 2 bases, with 9 bases between the two germline ends. CDR1 and CDR2 from the germline V gene are SGHRS and YFSETQ. This clonotype has only a few counts. Its antigen remains unknown. Unique molecular identifiers were incorporated during preparation of the TCRbeta library. TCRdb redid the calling of the PCR reads with MiXCR, one entry per CDR3 protein. The sample shows a few hundred thousand distinct CDR3 sequences, around two fifths of them seen only once. General study points: Surviving recipient cells, namely T cells and thymic progenitors, were the source of high day-60 TCRbeta diversity in some patients.

This TCR derives from a girl under 10 years old with aplastic anemia, due to receive a stem cell transplant. This specimen was PBMCs, taken before TCRalphabeta/CD19-depleted stem cell transplant. This chain joins TRBV5-1 and TRBJ1-3; D unresolved. CDR3 residues: CASSLERVAGNTIYF. The DNA of the CDR3 is TGCGCCAGCAGCTTGGAAAGGGTAGCTGGAAACACCATATATTTT. Full variable domain (missing parts from reference TRBV5-1 and TRBJ1-3): KAGVTQTPRYLIKTRGQQVTLSCSPISGHRSVSWYQQTPGQGLQFLFEYFSETQRNKGNFPGRFSGRQFSNSRSEMNVSTLELGDSALYLCASSLERVAGNTIYFGEGSWLTVV.